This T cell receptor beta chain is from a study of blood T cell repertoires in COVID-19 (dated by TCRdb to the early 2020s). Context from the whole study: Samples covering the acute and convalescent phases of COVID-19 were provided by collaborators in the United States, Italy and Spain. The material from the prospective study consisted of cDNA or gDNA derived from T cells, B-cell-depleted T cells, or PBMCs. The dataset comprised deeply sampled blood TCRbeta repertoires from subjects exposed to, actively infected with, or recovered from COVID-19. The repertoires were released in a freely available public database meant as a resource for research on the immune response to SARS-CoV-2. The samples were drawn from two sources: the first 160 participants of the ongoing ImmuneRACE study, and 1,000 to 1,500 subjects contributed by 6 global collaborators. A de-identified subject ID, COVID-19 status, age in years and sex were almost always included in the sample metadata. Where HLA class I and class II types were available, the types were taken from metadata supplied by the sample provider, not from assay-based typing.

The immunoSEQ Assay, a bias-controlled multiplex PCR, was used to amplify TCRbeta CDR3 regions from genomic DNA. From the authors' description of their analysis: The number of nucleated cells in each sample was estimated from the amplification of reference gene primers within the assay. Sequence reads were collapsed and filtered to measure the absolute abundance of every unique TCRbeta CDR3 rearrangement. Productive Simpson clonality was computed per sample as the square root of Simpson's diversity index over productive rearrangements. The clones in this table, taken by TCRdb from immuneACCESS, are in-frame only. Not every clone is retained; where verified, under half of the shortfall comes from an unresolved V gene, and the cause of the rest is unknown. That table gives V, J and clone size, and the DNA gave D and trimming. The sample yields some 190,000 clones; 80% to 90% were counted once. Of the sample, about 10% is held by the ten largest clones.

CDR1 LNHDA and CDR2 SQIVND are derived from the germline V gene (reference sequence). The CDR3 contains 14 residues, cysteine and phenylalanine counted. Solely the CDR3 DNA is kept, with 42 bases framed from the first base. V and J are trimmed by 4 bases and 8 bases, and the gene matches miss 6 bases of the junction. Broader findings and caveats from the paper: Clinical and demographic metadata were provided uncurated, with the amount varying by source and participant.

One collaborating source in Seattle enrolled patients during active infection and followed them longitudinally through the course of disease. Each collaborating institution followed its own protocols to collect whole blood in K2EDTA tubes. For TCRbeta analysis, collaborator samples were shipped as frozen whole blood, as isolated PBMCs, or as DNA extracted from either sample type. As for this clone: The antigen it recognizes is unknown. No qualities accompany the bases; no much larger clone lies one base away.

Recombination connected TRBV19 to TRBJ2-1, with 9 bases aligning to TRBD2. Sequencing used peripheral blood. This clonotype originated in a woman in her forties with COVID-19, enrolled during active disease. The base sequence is TGTGCCAGTAGTAACGACGGGACTAGCTATGAGCAGTTCTTC. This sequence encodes CASSNDGTSYEQFF.